The T cell receptor (beta chain) described here comes from a study of tumor-infiltrating lymphocytes in primary liver carcinoma. The study's findings and limits: For tumor-adjacent and tumor-blood pairs, overlap was less than that seen for tumor region pairs.

Concerning this clonotype: Antigen specificity is unknown.

The V end lost 2 bases, the J end lost 4 bases, and 17 bases lay between the germline ends. Germline V gene lookup returns CDR1 SQVTM and CDR2 ANQGSEA. This CDR3 is 15 amino acids long. With 500 ng total RNA as template and a constant-region primer, TCR beta cDNA was made. Library construction for TCR beta comprised three nested multiplex PCR rounds performed with slightly modified ARM-PCR. Two initial PCR rounds of approximately 10 cycles each paired TRBV1-TRBV30 forward primers with a C-beta reverse primer. A single record per CDR3 protein comes from TCRdb applying MiXCR to the multiplex PCR reads. The sample holds fewer than 250,000 distinct CDR3 sequences, over 80% seen once. Co-extraction of RNA and DNA was performed on about 20-33 mg of unsorted bulk tissue.

The origin of this receptor is a middle-aged man with primary liver carcinoma and hepatitis B virus infection. V and J are TRBV29-1 and TRBJ2-5; the D gene could be TRBD1 or TRBD2 (5 bases each). Sequenced: tumor tissue from primary liver carcinoma. This chain's CDR3 is CSVETDMGRAETQYF. CDR3 DNA sequence: TGCAGCGTTGAAACGGACATGGGACGGGCAGAGACCCAGTACTTC.